This TCR beta chain emerged from a study of blood T cell repertoires in COVID-19. Study-wide context: From the United States, Italy and Spain came samples of acute and convalescent COVID-19. PBMCs, B-cell-depleted T cells, or T cells were the source of the cDNA or gDNA that made up the material.

Original analysis: Scientists estimated how many nucleated cells there were by amplifying reference gene primers. Sequenced by immunoSEQ multiplex PCR; TCRdb stores in-frame clones only, minus some. D and trimming were read from the DNA, whereas the V and J calls and clone size are those reported in that table. The data hold 240,000 or so clones, with around 88% observed a single time. This CDR3 comprises 15 residues. Germline V lookup: CDR1 MNHNY, CDR2 SVGAGI (reference sequence). V gave up 2 bases and J gave up 2 bases, with 10 bases separating them. This receptor was obtained from a woman under 40 who had recovered from COVID-19. The specimen was peripheral blood. The V call is TRBV6-6, the J call TRBJ1-3, with D possibly matching TRBD1 (6 bases). The CDR3 sequence: CASSYRTEPGNTIYF. The CDR3 DNA reads as TGTGCCAGCAGTTACCGGACAGAGCCTGGAAACACCATATATTTT.